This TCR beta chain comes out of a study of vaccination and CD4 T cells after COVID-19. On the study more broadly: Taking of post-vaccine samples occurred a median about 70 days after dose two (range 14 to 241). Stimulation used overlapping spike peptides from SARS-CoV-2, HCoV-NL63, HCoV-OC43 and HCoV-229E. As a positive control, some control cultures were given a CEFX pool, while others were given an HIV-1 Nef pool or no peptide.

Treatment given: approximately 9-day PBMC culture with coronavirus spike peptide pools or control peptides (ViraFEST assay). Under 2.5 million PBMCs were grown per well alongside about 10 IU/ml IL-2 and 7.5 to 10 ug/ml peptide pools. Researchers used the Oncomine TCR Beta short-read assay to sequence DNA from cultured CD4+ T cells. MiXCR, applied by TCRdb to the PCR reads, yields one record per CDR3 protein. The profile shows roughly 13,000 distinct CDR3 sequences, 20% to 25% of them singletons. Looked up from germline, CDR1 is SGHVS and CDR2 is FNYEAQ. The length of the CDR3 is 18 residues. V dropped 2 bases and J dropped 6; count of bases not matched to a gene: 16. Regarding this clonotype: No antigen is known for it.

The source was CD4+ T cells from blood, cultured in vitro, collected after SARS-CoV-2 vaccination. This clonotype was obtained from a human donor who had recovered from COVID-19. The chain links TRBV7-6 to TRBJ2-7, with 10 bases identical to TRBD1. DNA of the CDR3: TGTGCCAGCAGCTTATGGCGGGACAGGGGTGGAGGGCGATCCGAGCAGTACTTC. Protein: CASSLWRDRGGGRSEQYF.